The 15 T cell receptor beta chains below were found in one sample sequenced in a study of T cell responses to AZD1222 COVID-19 vaccine. The table came from immunoSEQ multiplex PCR; TCRdb's copy has only in-frame clones and leaves some out. The sample shows 100,000 to 150,000 clones, around 87% of them seen only once. This material consisted of peripheral blood, taken 28 days after the second AZD1222 dose. The receptors stem from an adult who received the AZD1222 COVID-19 vaccine.

The chain uses TRBV7-9 and TRBJ2-3, with D unresolved. Trimming shortened V by 1 base and J by 0 bases, and 8 bases separated the two germline ends. Germline CDR1 is SEHNR and CDR2 is FQNEAQ (reference sequence). The CDR3 length is 15 residues. The CDR3 DNA follows: TGTGCCAGCAGCTTAGGTCAAACTAGCACAGATACGCAGTATTTT. Encoded protein: CASSLGQTSTDTQYF. The full variable domain, rest sourced from reference TRBV7-9 and TRBJ2-3, is DTGVSQNPRHKITKRGQNVTFRCDPISEHNRLYWYRQTLGQGPEFLTYFQNEAQLEKSRLLSDRFSAERPKGSFSTLEIQRTEQGDSAMYLCASSLGQTSTDTQYFGPGTRLTVL.

This rearrangement joins TRBV28 to TRBJ1-2; D uncertain. The CDR3 loop spans 14 amino acids. V was clipped by 3 bases and J by 4 bases, with 12 bases between them. Germline CDR1 and CDR2: MDHEN and SYDVKM. CDR3 sequence (DNA): TGTGCCAGCAGTTTTGTCTTTATCGGCTATGGCTACACCTTC. It yields the protein CASSFVFIGYGYTF.

In its sample, this clone was seen once. The chain combines TRBV24-1 with TRBJ2-7; TRBD1 agrees at 8 bases. Germline V lookup: CDR1 KGHDR, CDR2 SFDVKD. This CDR3 has 16 residues. V lost 0 bases to trimming and J lost 9 bases; unmatched junction nucleotides: 12. For the CDR3, the DNA is TGTGCCACCAGTGATTTGCAGAAAGACAGGGGTAGAGGGCAGTACTTC. Translating it yields CATSDLQKDRGRGQYF.

This chain joins TRBV5-1 and TRBJ1-2; D is possibly TRBD1 (5 bases). CDR3 size: 12 residues. Germline V gives CDR1 SGHRS, CDR2 YFSETQ. V was pared by 5 bases and J by 3 bases, with 8 bases between. Here the CDR3 reads CASSRDYYGYTF. The CDR3 DNA sequence: TGCGCCAGCAGTAGGGACTACTATGGCTACACCTTC.

V and J are TRBV5-1 and TRBJ2-7; 10 bases are shared with TRBD1. Looked up from germline, CDR1 is SGHRS and CDR2 is YFSETQ. The length of the CDR3 is 15 residues. J gave up 4 bases and V 3 bases, and 7 bases lay outside the gene matches. CDR3 sequence: CASSSEGQGTYEQYF. The CDR3 nucleotides read TGCGCCAGCAGCTCTGAGGGACAGGGGACTTACGAGCAGTACTTC.

This chain uses TRBV3-1 (or the pseudogene TRBV3-2) with TRBJ2-7; 8 bases align to TRBD2. Per germline, CDR1 LGHDT and CDR2 YNNKEL (reference sequence). The CDR3 totals 14 residues. V dropped 5 bases and J dropped 2; count of bases not matched to a gene: 5. This chain's CDR3 is CASSERGSTYEQYF. For the CDR3, the DNA is TGTGCCAGCAGCGAGCGGGGGTCTACCTACGAGCAGTACTTC.

The CDR3 region has the DNA TGTGCCAGCAGCTTGTCTCTAGCGGGGGGACTCCCCTCCTACGAGCAGTACTTC. Its protein product is CASSLSLAGGLPSYEQYF. The chain uses TRBV5-5 and TRBJ2-7; TRBD2 agrees at 11 bases. Germline V lookup: CDR1 SGHKS, CDR2 YYEKEE (reference sequence). V dropped 1 base and J dropped 0; count of bases not matched to a gene: 9. The CDR3 has 18 residues. The variable domain in full, with the rest retrieved from reference TRBV5-5 and TRBJ2-7, is DAGVTQSPTHLIKTRGQQVTLRCSPISGHKSVSWYQQVLGQGPQFIFQYYEKEERGRGNFPDRFSARQFPNYSSELNVNALLLGDSALYLCASSLSLAGGLPSYEQYFGPGTRLTVT.

The V gene is TRBV7-2, the J gene TRBJ2-7; perhaps TRBD2 as D (7 bases). V was cut by 7 bases and J by 2 bases, with 21 bases left in between. Germline CDR1 and CDR2: SGHTA and FQGNSA. The CDR3 loop spans 16 amino acids. The DNA for the CDR3 is TGTGCCAGCAAAGGTTACGGCGGGGGCGGTCCCTACGAGCAGTACTTC. Protein product: CASKGYGGGGPYEQYF.

The V and J genes are TRBV5-1 and TRBJ1-3; 9 bases are shared with TRBD1. With 4 bases clipped from V and 4 bases from J, the junction kept 6 bases outside the gene matches. The CDR3 runs to 15 residues. Germline values: CDR1 SGHRS, CDR2 YFSETQ. CDR3 sequence reads: CASSRGTGTGNTIYF. The CDR3 region has the DNA TGCGCCAGCAGCCGAGGGACAGGGACCGGAAACACCATATATTTT.

The CDR3 loop reads CASSVEVSGGREQFF. The DNA of the CDR3 is TGTGCCAGCAGCGTAGAAGTTAGCGGGGGACGAGAGCAGTTCTTC. The rearrangement links TRBV9 to TRBJ2-1; 9 nucleotides line up with TRBD2. Germline V gene data show CDR1 as SGDLS and CDR2 as YYNGEE. V was clipped by 0 bases and J by 10 bases; unmatched bases: 8. CDR3 length: 15 residues.

V usage is TRBV4-3 and J usage is TRBJ2-3; TRBD2 agrees at 7 bases. This CDR3 contains 14 residues. The V gene end was trimmed by 3 bases and the J gene end by 4 bases; junction bases not matched to a gene: 4. Looked up from germline, CDR1 is LGHNA and CDR2 is YSLEER. CDR3 loop: CASSHGLVPDTQYF. As DNA, the CDR3 is TGCGCCAGCAGCCATGGACTAGTCCCAGATACGCAGTATTTT.

The chain joins TRBV7-2 to TRBJ2-3; 7 bases are shared with TRBD2. The CDR3 totals 14 residues. Germline CDR1 and CDR2: SGHTA and FQGNSA. After removal of 3 bases from V and 4 bases from J, the junction contained 4 bases not matched to a gene. CDR3 amino acids: CASSLRLAPDTQYF. CDR3 nucleotide sequence: TGTGCCAGCAGCTTGCGACTAGCTCCAGATACGCAGTATTTT.

The CDR3 protein is CASSMGRFNTQYF. The DNA of the CDR3 is TGTGCCAGTAGTATGGGCAGGTTTAATACGCAGTATTTT. The chain uses TRBV19 and TRBJ2-3, with D unresolved. The CDR3 consists of 13 residues. Germline V gene lookup returns CDR1 LNHDA and CDR2 SQIVND (reference sequence). Trimming stripped 3 bases from V and 7 bases from J, with 11 bases between.

This clone has just one count. The V call is TRBV5-5, the J call TRBJ2-1, with TRBD1 as a possible D gene (9 bases). The CDR3 covers 18 residues. Germline V CDR1 and CDR2: SGHKS, YYEKEE (reference sequence). Trimming left V 4 bases short and J 13 bases short, with 33 bases between. CDR3 amino acids: CASSLTTGGTAGVPRQFF. The CDR3 nucleotides read TGTGCCAGCAGCCTAACGACAGGGGGGACAGCGGGAGTGCCACGACAGTTCTTC.

Note on this clone: This sample also contains other DNA sequences that code for the same CDR3. The chain has TRBV6-2 or TRBV6-3 and TRBJ1-2, with TRBD1 as a possible D gene (5 bases). The CDR3 consists of 16 residues. Deletions cut 0 bases from V and 0 bases from J, with 11 bases between. Germline V gives CDR1 MNHEY, CDR2 SVGEGT. The CDR3 sequence is CASSYSRDRSNYGYTF. In nucleotides, the CDR3 is TGTGCCAGCAGTTACTCCAGGGACCGCTCTAACTATGGCTACACCTTC.